Described below is a single T cell receptor (beta chain) sequence and its context. CDR1 is SGHNT, CDR2 YENEEA, per germline. Trimming pared 0 bases from V and 3 bases from J, leaving 15 bases between. There are 16 residues in the CDR3. This specimen comes from a study of resident and recirculating memory T cells in vitiligo. Using immunoSEQ multiplex PCR, the repertoire was profiled, and TCRdb retains in-frame clones only, with some absent. The sample includes 75,000 to 85,000 clones, about 91% of them seen just once. This TCR derives from a male donor with vitiligo. The rearrangement uses TRBV11-3 and TRBJ2-7; the D gene is possibly TRBD2 (6 bases). Specimen: blood. The CDR3, as DNA: TGTGCCAGCAGCTTAGATCTAAGCGCGGGGCACTACGAGCAGTACTTC. Its translation is CASSLDLSAGHYEQYF.